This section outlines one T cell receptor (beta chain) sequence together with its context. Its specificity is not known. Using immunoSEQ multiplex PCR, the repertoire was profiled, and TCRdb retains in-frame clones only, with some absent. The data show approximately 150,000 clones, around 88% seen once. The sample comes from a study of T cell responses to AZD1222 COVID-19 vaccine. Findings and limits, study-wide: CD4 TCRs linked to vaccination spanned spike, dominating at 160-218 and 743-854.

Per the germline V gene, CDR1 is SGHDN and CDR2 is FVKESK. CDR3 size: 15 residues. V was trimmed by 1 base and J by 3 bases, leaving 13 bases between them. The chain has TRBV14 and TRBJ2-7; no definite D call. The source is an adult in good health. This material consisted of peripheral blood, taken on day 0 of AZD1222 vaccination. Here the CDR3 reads CASSQVLGSLYEQYF. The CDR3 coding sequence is TGTGCCAGCAGCCAAGTCCTTGGGTCGCTCTACGAGCAGTACTTC.